This T cell receptor (beta chain) derives from a study of T cell responses to AZD1222 COVID-19 vaccine. This clone came up once. Its target is unknown. The method was immunoSEQ multiplex PCR; TCRdb's version includes in-frame clones alone and lacks a portion of them. This sample has approximately 160,000 clones; approximately 88% occur once, and the top ten carry about 3.2%. The CDR3 contains 15 residues. Germline-derived CDR1 and CDR2 are LNHDA and SQIVND (reference sequence). Trimming at V came to 7 bases and at J to 0 bases, leaving 6 bases not matched to a gene. Broader study findings: Of the AZD1222 recipients, only five to seven were seropositive at baseline. The study found vaccine-associated CD4 TCRs spanning spike, dominant at 160-218 and 743-854. There were mostly white British donors and more females than males, and clonal diversity was possibly underestimated.

The TCR sequence derives from an adult in good health. The V gene is TRBV19, the J gene TRBJ2-3, with 8 nucleotides matching TRBD1. This material consisted of peripheral blood, taken on day 0 of MenACWY control vaccination. The CDR3 here is CASKTGVTSTDTQYF. The CDR3 DNA reads TGTGCCAGTAAGACAGGGGTGACTAGCACAGATACGCAGTATTTT. The entire variable domain, with the rest obtained from reference TRBV19 and TRBJ2-3, is as follows: DGGITQSPKYLFRKEGQNVTLSCEQNLNHDAMYWYRQDPGQGLRLIYYSQIVNDFQKGDIAEGYSVSREKKESFPLTVTSAQKNPTAFYLCASKTGVTSTDTQYFGPGTRLTVL.